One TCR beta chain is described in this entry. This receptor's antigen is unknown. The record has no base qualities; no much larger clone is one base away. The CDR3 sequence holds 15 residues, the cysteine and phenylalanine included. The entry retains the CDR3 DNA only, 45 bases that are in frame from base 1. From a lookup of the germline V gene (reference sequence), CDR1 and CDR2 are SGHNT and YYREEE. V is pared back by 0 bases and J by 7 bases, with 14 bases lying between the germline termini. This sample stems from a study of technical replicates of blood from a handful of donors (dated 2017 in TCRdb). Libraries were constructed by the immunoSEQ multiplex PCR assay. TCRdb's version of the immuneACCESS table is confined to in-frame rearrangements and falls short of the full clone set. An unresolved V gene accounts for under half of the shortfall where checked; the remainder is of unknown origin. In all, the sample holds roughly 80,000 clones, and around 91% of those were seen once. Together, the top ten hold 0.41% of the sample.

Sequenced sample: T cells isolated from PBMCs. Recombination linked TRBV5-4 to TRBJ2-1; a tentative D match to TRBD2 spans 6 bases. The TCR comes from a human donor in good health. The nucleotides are TGTGCCAGCAGCTTGGCCGGGGGTATCGTAAATGAGCAGTTCTTC. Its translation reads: CASSLAGGIVNEQFF. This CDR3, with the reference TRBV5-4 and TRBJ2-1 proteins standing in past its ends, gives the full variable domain ETGVTQSPTHLIKTRGQQVTLRCSSQSGHNTVSWYQQALGQGPQFIFQYYREEENGRGNFPPRFSGLQFPNYSSELNVNALELDDSALYLCASSLAGGIVNEQFFGPGTRLTVL.